The next 10 T cell receptor beta chains were all read from a single sample in a study of beta chain features in type 1 diabetes. The sequenced template was cDNA made from the entire isolated RNA. Assay used: immunoSEQ multiplex PCR; TCRdb lists only in-frame clones, some missing. Of roughly 180,000 clones listed, about 13% are singletons. Input material: central memory CD4+ T cells from blood. The receptors shown here come from a woman aged 18-30 years in good health.

There are a few counts of this clone. V gene TRBV2 combines with J gene TRBJ1-4; no firm D call. Trimming took off 6 bases at V and 6 bases at J, with 11 bases between the two ends. Germline loops: CDR1 SNHLY, CDR2 FYNNEI. CDR3 length equals 13 residues. The CDR3 loop is CASRKAQYEKLFF. CDR3 coding DNA: TGTGCCAGCAGAAAAGCGCAATATGAAAAACTGTTTTTT.

This chain links TRBV28 with TRBJ1-2, with D unresolved. This CDR3 contains 12 residues. V was pared by 6 bases and J by 3 bases, with 8 bases between. Germline CDR1 MDHEN, CDR2 SYDVKM. The CDR3 region is CASSSPHYGYTF. The CDR3 DNA follows: TGTGCCAGCAGCTCCCCTCACTATGGCTACACCTTC.

There are a few counts of this clone. The chain couples TRBV5-1 to TRBJ2-1, with 15 positions matching TRBD2. From germline, CDR1 is SGHRS and CDR2 YFSETQ. CDR3 length equals 14 residues. The J segment lost 7 bases and the V segment lost 5 bases, leaving 1 base of the junction unmatched. Here the CDR3 reads CASRGTSGRNEQFF. The CDR3 nucleotides are TGCGCCAGCAGGGGGACTAGCGGGAGGAATGAGCAGTTCTTC. The variable domain in full, completed from reference TRBV5-1 and TRBJ2-1, reads KAGVTQTPRYLIKTRGQQVTLSCSPISGHRSVSWYQQTPGQGLQFLFEYFSETQRNKGNFPGRFSGRQFSNSRSEMNVSTLELGDSALYLCASRGTSGRNEQFFGPGTRLTVL.

The chain has TRBV19 and TRBJ2-4, with 12 nucleotides matching TRBD1. V shed 7 bases, J shed 5 bases, and the junction held 15 bases outside the gene matches. Per germline, CDR1 LNHDA and CDR2 SQIVND (reference sequence). This CDR3 has 18 amino acids. The CDR3 is CASTQLRDRGRRENIQYF. For the CDR3, the DNA is TGTGCCAGTACCCAACTCCGGGACAGGGGGCGTCGGGAAAACATTCAGTACTTC.

This clone was detected only a few times. The V gene is TRBV28, the J gene TRBJ2-2, with 9 bases lining up with TRBD2. The CDR3 is made up of 17 amino acids. Looked up from germline, CDR1 is MDHEN and CDR2 is SYDVKM. J gave up 4 bases and V 8 bases, and 14 bases lay outside the gene matches. DNA for the CDR3: TGTGCCAGCCAGGACGGAGGCGGGAGGGCCCTCACCGGGGAGCTGTTTTTT. Protein sequence: CASQDGGGRALTGELFF.

CDR3 in amino acids: CASSQHAGDYGYTF. As DNA, the CDR3 is TGTGCCAGCAGCCAACATGCAGGGGACTATGGCTACACCTTC. The chain links TRBV14 to TRBJ1-2; possible D gene TRBD1, 6 bases. V shed 2 bases and J shed 3 bases, with 10 bases lying between them. CDR1 is SGHDN, CDR2 FVKESK, per germline. The CDR3 covers 14 residues. The complete variable domain, with remaining parts taken from reference TRBV14 and TRBJ1-2, reads EAGVTQFPSHSVIEKGQTVTLRCDPISGHDNLYWYRRVMGKEIKFLLHFVKESKQDESGMPNNRFLAERTGGTYSTLKVQPAELEDSGVYFCASSQHAGDYGYTFGSGTRLTVV.

DNA of the CDR3: TGCAGCGTTAGGCGGGAGCAGTACGAGCAGTACTTC. Translated, it gives CSVRREQYEQYF. The rearrangement uses TRBV29-1 and TRBJ2-7; 7 positions match TRBD2. The V segment lost 5 bases and the J segment 4 bases; nucleotides outside the gene matches: 5. Germline CDR1 is SQVTM and CDR2 is ANQGSEA. The CDR3 has 12 amino acids.

The chain joins TRBV14 to TRBJ1-2, with 8 bases fitting TRBD1. The CDR3 runs to 14 residues. Germline CDR1 SGHDN, CDR2 FVKESK. Trimming at V came to 7 bases and at J to 4 bases, leaving 8 bases not matched to a gene. The CDR3 region is CASNPGTGGYGYTF. DNA of the CDR3: TGTGCCAGCAACCCCGGGACAGGCGGCTATGGCTACACCTTC.

In this sample, this clone turned up a few times. This chain connects TRBV4-1 to TRBJ2-1, with 7 bases aligning to TRBD2. Germline V gene sequence: CDR1 MGHRA, CDR2 YSYEKL. This CDR3 spans 19 amino acids. Trimming removed 0 bases from V and 0 bases from J; junction bases left unmatched: 11. The chain's CDR3 is CASSQDPTITSASYNEQFF. In nucleotides, the CDR3 is TGCGCCAGCAGCCAAGATCCCACAATTACTAGCGCCTCCTACAATGAGCAGTTCTTC.

This clone was counted between two and nine times. V and J are TRBV28 and TRBJ1-1; D call uncertain. V was clipped by 3 bases and J by 8 bases, with 10 bases between them. The germline gives CDR1 MDHEN, CDR2 SYDVKM. The CDR3 consists of 12 residues. The chain's CDR3 is CASSFLGREAFF. CDR3 sequence (DNA): TGTGCCAGCAGTTTCCTGGGCAGGGAAGCTTTCTTT. The variable domain in full, completed from reference TRBV28 and TRBJ1-1, reads DVKVTQSSRYLVKRTGEKVFLECVQDMDHENMFWYRQDPGLGLRLIYFSYDVKMKEKGDIPEGYSVSREKKERFSLILESASTNQTSMYLCASSFLGREAFFGQGTRLTVV.